This T cell receptor (beta chain) was identified in a study of OX40 agonist ivuxolimab in advanced cancers. Regarding the complete study: The costimulatory receptor OX40 (CD134) was targeted by ivuxolimab, a fully human IgG2 agonistic monoclonal antibody. In the dose-escalation cohort, around 80% of patients were male, and the mean age was 60 years with a range of roughly 20 to 80. Patients were allowed to have had prior anti-PD-1, anti-PD-L1 or anti-CTLA-4 therapy, and 40% to 45% of the dose-escalation patients had been treated with checkpoint inhibitors. Three dose-escalation patients achieved partial responses, one with hepatocellular carcinoma and two with cutaneous melanoma. Peripheral TCRbeta sequencing was intended to test whether TCR sequence diversity was altered and clonal T-cell expansion was caused by ivuxolimab. Intravenous ivuxolimab was administered to patients every 2 weeks at six dose levels: 0.01, 0.1, 0.3, 1.5, 3 and 10 mg/kg. Of the 50 to 55 dose-escalation patients, hepatocellular carcinoma was present in about 20, melanoma in approximately 15, renal cell carcinoma in 9 and head and neck cancer in 9. The paper reports the monotherapy dose-escalation portion (N = 52 patients) of the phase I ivuxolimab trial. Overall study results and their limits: After ivuxolimab, more expanded clones were found on average in CD8+ T cells than in CD4+ T cells. Low levels of normalized T-cell clonal expansion were also shown by some nonresponding patients. The antigen specificity of the peripheral T cells that underwent clonal expansion was not determined. In the 0.1-3.0 mg/kg groups, partial responders had among the lowest normalized peripheral clonal expansion, particularly in CD8+ T cells. At doses of 0.1 to 3.0 mg/kg, clonal expansion of both CD4+ and CD8+ T cells in blood was seen between baseline and week 6.

With regard to this clone: Its antigen is not yet known. Base quality data are lacking; no much larger clone is found one base away.

The trial excluded patients who had a history of autoimmune disease or were on systemic immunosuppression. In every dose cohort, peripheral blood was drawn for TCR sequencing at baseline, cycle 4 day 1, and cycle 7 day 1. Samples came from an open-label, multicenter, first-in-human phase I dose-escalation trial of ivuxolimab. Adults with locally advanced or metastatic head and neck squamous cell, hepatocellular, melanoma or renal cell carcinoma were enrolled in the trial. Before TCR sequencing, CD4+ T cells and CD8+ T cells from peripheral blood were sorted into separate populations. The germline V gene encodes CDR1 SGHAT and CDR2 FQNNGV. At the junction V is shortened by 5 bases and J by 6 bases, with 4 bases in between. The cysteine opens and the phenylalanine closes a CDR3 of 11 amino acids. The read is trimmed to its CDR3 DNA, 33 bases read in frame from base 1. Genomic DNA was isolated from the sorted cells so that the TCRbeta CDR3 region could be sequenced. The immunoSEQ Assay was used to sequence the TCRbeta CDR3 regions. TCRdb's version of the immuneACCESS table is confined to in-frame rearrangements and falls short of the full clone set. An unresolved V gene accounts for under half of the shortfall where checked; the remainder is of unknown origin. This sample lists fewer than 90,000 clones; roughly 88% were detected once. The ten largest account for approximately 0.76% of the sample.

This receptor chain uses TRBV11-2 and TRBJ2-2, with the D gene uncertain. Specimen: CD4+ or CD8+ T cells sorted from blood, collected in a trial of the OX40 agonist ivuxolimab. This TCR was recovered from an adult with an advanced solid tumor such as melanoma, head and neck, liver or kidney cancer. CDR3 sequence: CASSPPGELFF. In nucleotides, the sequence is TGTGCCAGCAGCCCCCCCGGGGAGCTGTTTTTT.